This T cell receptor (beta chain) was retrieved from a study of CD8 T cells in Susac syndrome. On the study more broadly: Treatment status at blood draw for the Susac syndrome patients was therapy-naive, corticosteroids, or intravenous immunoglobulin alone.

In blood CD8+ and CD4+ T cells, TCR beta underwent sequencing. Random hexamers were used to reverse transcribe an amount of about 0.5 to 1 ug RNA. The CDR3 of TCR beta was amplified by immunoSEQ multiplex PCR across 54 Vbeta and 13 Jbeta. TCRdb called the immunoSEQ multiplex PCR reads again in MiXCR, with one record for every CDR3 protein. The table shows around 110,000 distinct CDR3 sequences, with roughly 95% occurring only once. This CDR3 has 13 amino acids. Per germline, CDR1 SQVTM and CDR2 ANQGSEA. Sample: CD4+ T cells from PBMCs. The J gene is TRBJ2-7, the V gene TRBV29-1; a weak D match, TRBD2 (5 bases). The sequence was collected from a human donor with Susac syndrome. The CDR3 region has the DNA TGCAGTGTTCGCCGGGAAAGCTCCTACGAGCAGTACTTC. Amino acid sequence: CSVRRESSYEQYF.